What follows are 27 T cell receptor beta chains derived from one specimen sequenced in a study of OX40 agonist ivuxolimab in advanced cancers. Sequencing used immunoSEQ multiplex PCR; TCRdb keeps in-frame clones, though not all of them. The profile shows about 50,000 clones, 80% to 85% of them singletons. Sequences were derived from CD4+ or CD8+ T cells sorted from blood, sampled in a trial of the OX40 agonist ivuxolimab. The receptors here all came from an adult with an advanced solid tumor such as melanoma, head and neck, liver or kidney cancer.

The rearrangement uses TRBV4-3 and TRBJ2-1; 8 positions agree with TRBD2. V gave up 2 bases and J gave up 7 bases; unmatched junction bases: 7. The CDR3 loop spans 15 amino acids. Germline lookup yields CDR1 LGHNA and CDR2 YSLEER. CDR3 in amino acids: CASSQNRGGQNEQFF. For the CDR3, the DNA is TGCGCCAGCAGCCAAAACCGCGGGGGGCAAAATGAGCAGTTCTTC.

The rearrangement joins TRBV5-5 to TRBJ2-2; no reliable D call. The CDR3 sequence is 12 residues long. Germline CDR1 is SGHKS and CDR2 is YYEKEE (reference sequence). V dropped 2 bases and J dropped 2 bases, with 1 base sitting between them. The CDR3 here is CASSFNTGELFF. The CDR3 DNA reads TGTGCCAGCAGCTTTAACACCGGGGAGCTGTTTTTT.

CDR3 region: CASSSTGRNGYTF. The CDR3 bases are TGTGCCAGCAGTTCCACAGGGAGGAATGGCTACACCTTC. This sequence joins TRBV28 and TRBJ1-2; maybe TRBD1 (6 bases). Trimming removed 4 bases at V and 6 bases at J, with 12 bases between. The germline gives CDR1 MDHEN, CDR2 SYDVKM. The CDR3 consists of 13 residues.

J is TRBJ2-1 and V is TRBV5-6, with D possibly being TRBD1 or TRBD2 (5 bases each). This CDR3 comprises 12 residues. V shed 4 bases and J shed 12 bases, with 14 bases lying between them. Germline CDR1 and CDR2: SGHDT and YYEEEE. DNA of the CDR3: TGTGCCAGCAGCCTCCGGGACGGAAGGCAGTTCTTC. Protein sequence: CASSLRDGRQFF. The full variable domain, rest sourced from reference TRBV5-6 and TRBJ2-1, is DAGVTQSPTHLIKTRGQQVTLRCSPKSGHDTVSWYQQALGQGPQFIFQYYEEEERQRGNFPDRFSGHQFPNYSSELNVNALLLGDSALYLCASSLRDGRQFFGPGTRLTVL.

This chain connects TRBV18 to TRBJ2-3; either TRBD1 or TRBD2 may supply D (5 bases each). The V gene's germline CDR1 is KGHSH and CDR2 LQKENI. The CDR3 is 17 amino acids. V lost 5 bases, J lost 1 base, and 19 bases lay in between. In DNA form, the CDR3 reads TGTGCCAGCTCAGTAAATCGAGGGGAGAGGGGCACAGATACGCAGTATTTT. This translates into CASSVNRGERGTDTQYF.

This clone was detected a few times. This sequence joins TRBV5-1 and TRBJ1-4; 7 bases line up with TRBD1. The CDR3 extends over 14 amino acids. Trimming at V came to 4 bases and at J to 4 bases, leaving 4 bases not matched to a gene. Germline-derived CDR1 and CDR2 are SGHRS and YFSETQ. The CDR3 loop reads CASSLTGVNEKLFF. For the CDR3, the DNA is TGCGCCAGCAGCCTCACAGGGGTTAATGAAAAACTGTTTTTT.

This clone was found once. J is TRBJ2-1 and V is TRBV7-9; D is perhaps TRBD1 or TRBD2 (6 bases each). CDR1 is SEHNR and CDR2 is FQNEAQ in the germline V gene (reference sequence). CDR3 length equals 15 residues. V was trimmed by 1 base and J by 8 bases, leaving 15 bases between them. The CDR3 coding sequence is TGTGCCAGCAGCTTAGTCGGGGGCGCGGGCCATGAGCAGTTCTTC. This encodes CASSLVGGAGHEQFF.

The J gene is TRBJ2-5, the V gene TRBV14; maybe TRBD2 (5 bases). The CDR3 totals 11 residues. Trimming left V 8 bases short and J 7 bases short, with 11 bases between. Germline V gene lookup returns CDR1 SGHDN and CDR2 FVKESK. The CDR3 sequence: CASGEGGTQYF. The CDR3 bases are TGTGCCAGCGGCGAAGGAGGGACCCAGTACTTC.

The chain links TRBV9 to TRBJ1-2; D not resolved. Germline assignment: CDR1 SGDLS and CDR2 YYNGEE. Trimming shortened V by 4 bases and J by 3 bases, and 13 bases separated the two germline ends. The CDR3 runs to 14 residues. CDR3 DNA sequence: TGTGCCAGCAGCACAGTCCCCATTGACTATGGCTACACCTTC. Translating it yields CASSTVPIDYGYTF.

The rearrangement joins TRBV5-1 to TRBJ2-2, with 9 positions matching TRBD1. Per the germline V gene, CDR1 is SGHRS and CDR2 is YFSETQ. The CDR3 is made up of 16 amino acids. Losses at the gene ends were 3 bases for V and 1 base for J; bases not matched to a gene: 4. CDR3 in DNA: TGCGCCAGCAGCTCTACAGGGGGCGGGAACACCGGGGAGCTGTTTTTT. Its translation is CASSSTGGGNTGELFF.

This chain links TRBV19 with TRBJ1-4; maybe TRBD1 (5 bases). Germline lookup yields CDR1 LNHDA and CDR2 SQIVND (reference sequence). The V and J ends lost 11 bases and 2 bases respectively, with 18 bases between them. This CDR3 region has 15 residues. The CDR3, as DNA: TGTGCCGGGGAGAGGGGCCTGGGGACTAATGAAAAACTGTTTTTT. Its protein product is CAGERGLGTNEKLFF.

Here the CDR3 reads CASSRVGSGRYNEQFF. In DNA form, the CDR3 reads TGCGCCAGCAGCCGAGTTGGTAGCGGGAGATACAATGAGCAGTTCTTC. V and J are TRBV4-1 and TRBJ2-1, with 9 bases lining up with TRBD2. The CDR3 runs 16 residues. Looked up from germline, CDR1 is MGHRA and CDR2 is YSYEKL. With V trimmed by 4 bases and J by 4 bases, 8 bases remained unmatched.

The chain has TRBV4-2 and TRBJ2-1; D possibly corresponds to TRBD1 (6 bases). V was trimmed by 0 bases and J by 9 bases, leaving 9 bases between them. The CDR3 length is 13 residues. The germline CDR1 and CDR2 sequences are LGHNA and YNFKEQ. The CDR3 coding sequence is TGTGCCAGCAGCCAAGAACAGGGAACTGAGCAGTTCTTC. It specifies CASSQEQGTEQFF.

This chain's CDR3 is CASSPQGAWRETQYF. Here the CDR3 DNA reads TGTGCCAGCAGCCCGCAGGGGGCGTGGAGAGAGACCCAGTACTTC. The chain combines TRBV6-5 with TRBJ2-5; 8 positions match TRBD1. The CDR3 spans 15 residues. Germline-derived CDR1 and CDR2 are MNHEY and SVGAGI. Trimming removed 6 bases from V and 4 bases from J; junction bases left unmatched: 10.

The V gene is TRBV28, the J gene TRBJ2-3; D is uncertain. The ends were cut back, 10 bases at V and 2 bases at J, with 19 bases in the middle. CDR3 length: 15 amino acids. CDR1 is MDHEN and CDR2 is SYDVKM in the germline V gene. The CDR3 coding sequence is TGTGCCACCATCGGGCCTCTGGGGTTCACAGATACGCAGTATTTT. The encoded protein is CATIGPLGFTDTQYF.

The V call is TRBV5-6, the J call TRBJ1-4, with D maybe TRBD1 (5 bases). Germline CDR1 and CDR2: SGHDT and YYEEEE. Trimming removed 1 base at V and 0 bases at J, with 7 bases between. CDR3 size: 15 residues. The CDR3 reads CASSLRTTTNEKLFF. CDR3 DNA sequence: TGTGCCAGCAGCTTGAGGACAACAACTAATGAAAAACTGTTTTTT.

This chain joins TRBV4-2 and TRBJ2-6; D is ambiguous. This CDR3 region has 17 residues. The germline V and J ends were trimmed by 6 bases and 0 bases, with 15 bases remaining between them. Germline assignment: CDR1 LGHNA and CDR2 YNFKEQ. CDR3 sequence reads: CASRALLARSGANVLTF. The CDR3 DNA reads TGTGCCAGCAGGGCCCTACTCGCCCGCTCTGGGGCCAACGTCCTGACTTTC.

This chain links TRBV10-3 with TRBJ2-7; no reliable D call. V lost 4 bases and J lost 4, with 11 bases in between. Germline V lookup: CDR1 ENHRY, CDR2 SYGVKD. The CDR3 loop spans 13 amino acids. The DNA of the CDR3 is TGTGCCATCAGTGCTGGGCAGTTATACGAGCAGTACTTC. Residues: CAISAGQLYEQYF.

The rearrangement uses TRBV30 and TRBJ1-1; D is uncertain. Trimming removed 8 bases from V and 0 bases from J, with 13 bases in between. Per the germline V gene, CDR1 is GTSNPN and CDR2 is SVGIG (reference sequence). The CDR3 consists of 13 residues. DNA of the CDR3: TGTGCCCTAGCCCTAGGTCTGAACACTGAAGCTTTCTTT. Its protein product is CALALGLNTEAFF.

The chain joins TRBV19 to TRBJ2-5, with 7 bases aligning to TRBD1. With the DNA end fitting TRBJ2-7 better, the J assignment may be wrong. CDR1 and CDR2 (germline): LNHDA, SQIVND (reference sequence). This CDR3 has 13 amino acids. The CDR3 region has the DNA TGTGCCAGTAGTTTCCGACAGGGATACGAGCAGTACTTC. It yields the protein CASSFRQGYEQYF.

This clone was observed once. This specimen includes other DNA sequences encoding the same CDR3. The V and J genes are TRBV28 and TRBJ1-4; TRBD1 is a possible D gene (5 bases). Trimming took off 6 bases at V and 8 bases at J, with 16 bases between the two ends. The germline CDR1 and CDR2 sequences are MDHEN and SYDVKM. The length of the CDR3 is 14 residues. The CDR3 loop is CASRLPGLEEKLFF. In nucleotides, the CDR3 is TGTGCCAGCAGGCTTCCAGGGTTAGAAGAAAAACTGTTTTTT.

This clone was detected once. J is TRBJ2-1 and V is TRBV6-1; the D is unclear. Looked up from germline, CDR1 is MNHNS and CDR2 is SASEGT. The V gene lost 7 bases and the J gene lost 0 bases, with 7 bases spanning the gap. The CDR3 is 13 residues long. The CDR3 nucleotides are TGTGCCAGCAAGAGCAGCTCCTACAATGAGCAGTTCTTC. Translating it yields CASKSSSYNEQFF.

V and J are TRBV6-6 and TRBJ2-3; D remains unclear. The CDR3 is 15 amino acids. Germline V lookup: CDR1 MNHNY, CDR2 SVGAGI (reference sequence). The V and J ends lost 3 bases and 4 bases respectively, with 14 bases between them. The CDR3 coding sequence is TGTGCCAGCAGTTATCACGCCTCGGTGGCAGATACGCAGTATTTT. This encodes CASSYHASVADTQYF.

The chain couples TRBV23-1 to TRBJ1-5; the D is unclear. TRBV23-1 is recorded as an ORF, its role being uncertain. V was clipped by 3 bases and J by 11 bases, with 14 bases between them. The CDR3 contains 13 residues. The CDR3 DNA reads TGCGCCAGCAGTCACGGCGGGGTCGCGGCCCAGCATTTT. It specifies CASSHGGVAAQHF.

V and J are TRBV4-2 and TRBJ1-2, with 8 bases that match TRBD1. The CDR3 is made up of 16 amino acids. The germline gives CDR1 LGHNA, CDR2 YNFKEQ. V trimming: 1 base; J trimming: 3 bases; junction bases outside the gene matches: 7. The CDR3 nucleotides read TGTGCCAGCAGCCAAGGTGGTGCAGGGGGCGACTATGGCTACACCTTC. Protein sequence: CASSQGGAGGDYGYTF.

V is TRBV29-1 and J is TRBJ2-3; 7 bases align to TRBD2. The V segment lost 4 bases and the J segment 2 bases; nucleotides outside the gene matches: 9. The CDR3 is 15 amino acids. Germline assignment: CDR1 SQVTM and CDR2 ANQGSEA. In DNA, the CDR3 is TGCAGCGTTGTTCCCCGGACTAGAGCCACAGATACGCAGTATTTT. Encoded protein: CSVVPRTRATDTQYF.

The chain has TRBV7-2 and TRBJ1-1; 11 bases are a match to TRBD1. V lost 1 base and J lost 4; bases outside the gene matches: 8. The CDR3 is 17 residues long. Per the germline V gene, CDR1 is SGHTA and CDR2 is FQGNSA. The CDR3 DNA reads TGTGCCAGCAGCTTAGTGGGAGCCGGGACAGGGGGCACTGAAGCTTTCTTT. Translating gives CASSLVGAGTGGTEAFF.